Below are 21 T cell receptor beta chains sequenced from a single sample in a study of cytomegalovirus exposure and HLA in healthy donors. Both 60 Vbeta primers and 13 Jbeta primers went into the PCR. Only in-frame clones appear in the TCRdb table, and some are missing; sequencing was by immunoSEQ multiplex PCR. This repertoire shows about 130,000 clones, 76% found once; its top ten account for around 3.1%. Sequencing was done on a sample of PBMCs. These receptor sequences come from a man in his forties in good health and CMV-seronegative.

This clone was counted between two and nine times. V gene TRBV18 combines with J gene TRBJ1-1; D unresolved. V was shortened by 2 bases and J by 0 bases, with 10 bases between the two germline ends. Looked up from germline, CDR1 is KGHSH and CDR2 is LQKENI. The CDR3 runs to 15 residues. CDR3 amino acids: CASSPEGHLNTEAFF. The CDR3 DNA follows: TGTGCCAGCTCACCAGAGGGCCACTTGAACACTGAAGCTTTCTTT.

The sample holds a few counts of this clone. This rearrangement joins TRBV7-9 to TRBJ2-7; 7 bases are a match to TRBD2. The germline CDR1 and CDR2 sequences are SEHNR and FQNEAQ (reference sequence). The CDR3 is made up of 15 amino acids. J gave up 2 bases and V 4 bases, and 8 bases lay outside the gene matches. The CDR3 reads CASSSLGEGTYEQYF. The CDR3 DNA follows: TGTGCCAGCAGCTCCTTGGGGGAGGGCACCTACGAGCAGTACTTC.

J is TRBJ1-6 and V is TRBV7-2; TRBD1 matches 9 bases. The length of the CDR3 is 15 residues. Trimming took 4 bases from V and 8 from J; bases not matched to a gene: 6. Germline CDR1 reads SGHTA; CDR2 reads FQGNSA. In DNA, the CDR3 is TGTGCCAGCAGCTCAGAACAGGGGGCTCATTCACCCCTCCACTTT. Protein product: CASSSEQGAHSPLHF.

This clone was seen a handful of times. The V gene is TRBV6-1, the J gene TRBJ1-1; 8 bases agree with TRBD1. V shed 5 bases and J 3 bases; nucleotides not matched to a gene: 2. Germline CDR1 MNHNS, CDR2 SASEGT. This CDR3 comprises 13 residues. This chain's CDR3 is CASSTGGDTEAFF. CDR3 DNA: TGTGCCAGCAGTACAGGGGGAGACACTGAAGCTTTCTTT.

This chain links TRBV28 with TRBJ1-5; D possibly corresponds to TRBD1 (6 bases). Germline assignment: CDR1 MDHEN and CDR2 SYDVKM. The V end was cut by 5 bases, the J end by 11 bases, with 16 bases between. This CDR3 contains 13 residues. The CDR3 nucleotides read TGTGCCAGCAGTGGACGTAGGCGGACAGCCCAGCATTTT. Amino acids: CASSGRRRTAQHF.

The chain uses TRBV29-1 and TRBJ2-5, with D maybe TRBD1 (5 bases). The germline CDR1 and CDR2 sequences are SQVTM and ANQGSEA. This CDR3 contains 16 residues. V was clipped by 1 base and J by 1 base, with 16 bases between them. The DNA of the CDR3 is TGCAGCGTTGAAGTGATGGCAGGGATCGGCCAAGAGACCCAGTACTTC. It specifies CSVEVMAGIGQETQYF.

This chain joins TRBV30 and TRBJ2-3; tentatively, D is TRBD2 (5 bases). CDR3 size: 16 residues. Germline CDR1 GTSNPN, CDR2 SVGIG (reference sequence). Trimming took off 2 bases at V and 4 bases at J, with 19 bases between the two ends. The DNA for the CDR3 is TGTGCCTGGAGTTTCGGTCGGACTTCCAATCCAGATACGCAGTATTTT. As protein: CAWSFGRTSNPDTQYF.

The V and J genes are TRBV10-3 and TRBJ1-2; possible D gene TRBD1, 6 bases. V gave up 2 bases and J gave up 4 bases, with 14 bases separating them. There are 15 residues in the CDR3. CDR1 ENHRY and CDR2 SYGVKD come from the germline V gene. The CDR3 sequence is CAISETGRAGYGYTF. The CDR3 DNA reads TGTGCCATCAGTGAGACAGGGAGGGCGGGCTATGGCTACACCTTC.

The chain has TRBV2 and TRBJ1-5; 8 bases agree with TRBD1. This CDR3 contains 15 residues. Germline trimming cut 3 bases from V and 7 bases from J; bases unmatched to any gene: 8. Germline-derived CDR1 and CDR2 are SNHLY and FYNNEI. The CDR3 coding sequence is TGTGCCAGCAGTGACCCGGACAGGGTGGACCAGCCCCAGCATTTT. Encoded protein: CASSDPDRVDQPQHF.

The chain couples TRBV19 to TRBJ2-7; weak D call: TRBD1 (5 bases). The CDR3 totals 14 residues. Germline CDR1 and CDR2: LNHDA and SQIVND (reference sequence). The V end lost 5 bases, the J end lost 2 bases, and 13 bases lay between the germline ends. As DNA, the CDR3 is TGTGCCAGTAGTCTCCCGGGCAGGGCCTACGAGCAGTACTTC. Translating gives CASSLPGRAYEQYF.

The CDR3 coding sequence is TGCGCCAGCAGCGTGGGCCTAAATCAGCCCCAGCATTTT. Protein sequence: CASSVGLNQPQHF. V gene TRBV5-1 combines with J gene TRBJ1-5; D unresolved. Germline values: CDR1 SGHRS, CDR2 YFSETQ. The germline V and J ends were trimmed by 4 bases and 4 bases, with 9 bases remaining between them. The CDR3 covers 13 residues.

The chain uses TRBV7-2 and TRBJ1-1; weak D call: TRBD1 (6 bases). CDR1 is SGHTA and CDR2 is FQGNSA in the germline V gene. The length of the CDR3 is 15 residues. V lost 1 base to trimming and J lost 6 bases, with 15 bases between them. The CDR3 spells CASSLGLRGIAEAFF. The DNA of the CDR3 is TGTGCCAGCAGCTTAGGCCTCAGGGGTATCGCTGAAGCTTTCTTT.

This clone was counted once. The V gene is TRBV28, the J gene TRBJ1-1; possibly TRBD1 for D (5 bases). V lost 6 bases, J lost 5 bases, and 16 bases lay in between. The CDR3 extends over 14 amino acids. Germline V gives CDR1 MDHEN, CDR2 SYDVKM. The CDR3 DNA sequence: TGTGCCAGCAGGTTTGCGGCGGGGGTTACTGAAGCTTTCTTT. It yields the protein CASRFAAGVTEAFF.

This clone was seen more than once but under ten times. This chain connects TRBV19 to TRBJ2-6; TRBD1 matches at 11 bases. The germline gives CDR1 LNHDA, CDR2 SQIVND (reference sequence). Losses at the gene ends were 4 bases for V and 0 bases for J; bases not matched to a gene: 2. There are 17 residues in the CDR3. The CDR3 DNA sequence: TGTGCCAGTAGTACGGGACAGGGGGTCTCTGGGGCCAACGTCCTGACTTTC. Its protein is CASSTGQGVSGANVLTF. Based on the CDR3 plus reference TRBV19 and TRBJ2-6, the full variable domain is DGGITQSPKYLFRKEGQNVTLSCEQNLNHDAMYWYRQDPGQGLRLIYYSQIVNDFQKGDIAEGYSVSREKKESFPLTVTSAQKNPTAFYLCASSTGQGVSGANVLTFGAGSRLTVL.

This clone was recorded only once. This chain links TRBV5-1 with TRBJ2-5, with 9 bases identical to TRBD2. This CDR3 is built from 16 residues. The V gene's germline CDR1 is SGHRS and CDR2 YFSETQ. With 4 bases clipped from V and 4 bases from J, the junction kept 11 bases outside the gene matches. CDR3 DNA sequence: TGCGCCAGCAGCAAGACTAGCGGAGACGTAGGAGAGACCCAGTACTTC. This codes for CASSKTSGDVGETQYF.

This chain connects TRBV4-1 to TRBJ1-5; TRBD1 agrees at 9 bases. V dropped 3 bases and J dropped 4; count of bases not matched to a gene: 10. From germline, CDR1 is MGHRA and CDR2 YSYEKL. The CDR3 extends over 17 amino acids. As DNA, the CDR3 is TGCGCCAGCAGCCACCCCTCGGGACAGGGAGTAAATCAGCCCCAGCATTTT. Translation gives CASSHPSGQGVNQPQHF.

The V and J genes are TRBV6-1 and TRBJ2-5; D gene uncertain. CDR3 length: 12 residues. From germline, CDR1 is MNHNS and CDR2 SASEGT. V was clipped by 4 bases and J by 5 bases, with 8 bases between them. This CDR3 reads CASSGNRETQYF. Here the CDR3 DNA reads TGTGCCAGCAGTGGAAATCGGGAGACCCAGTACTTC.

This chain's CDR3 is CASSRGGEQFF. CDR3 nucleotides: TGTGCCAGCAGCCGGGGGGGTGAGCAGTTCTTC. V is TRBV11-2 and J is TRBJ2-1; 8 bases agree with TRBD2. The CDR3 has 11 amino acids. Germline V gives CDR1 SGHAT, CDR2 FQNNGV. V gave up 5 bases and J gave up 9 bases; unmatched junction bases: 0.

V usage is TRBV10-3 and J usage is TRBJ1-1, with D uncertain. The length of the CDR3 is 12 residues. Trimming removed 5 bases at V and 1 base at J, with 5 bases between. Germline V CDR1 and CDR2: ENHRY, SYGVKD. CDR3 coding DNA: TGTGCCATCAGTTTCTCGAACACTGAAGCTTTCTTT. This translates into CAISFSNTEAFF.

This sequence joins TRBV11-2 and TRBJ2-7; D gene uncertain. V lost 5 bases, J lost 6 bases, and 17 bases lay in between. CDR3 length: 14 residues. Germline V gene lookup returns CDR1 SGHAT and CDR2 FQNNGV. The chain's CDR3 is CASSTPTWFAEQYF. CDR3 bases: TGTGCCAGCAGCACGCCGACTTGGTTTGCCGAGCAGTACTTC.

V is TRBV6-5 and J is TRBJ2-6; unclear D gene. The CDR3 has 16 amino acids. Germline-derived CDR1 and CDR2 are MNHEY and SVGAGI. Trimming removed 0 bases from V and 0 bases from J, with 6 bases in between. DNA for the CDR3: TGTGCCAGCAGTTACTCGTTCAGCTCTGGGGCCAACGTCCTGACTTTC. It translates to CASSYSFSSGANVLTF.